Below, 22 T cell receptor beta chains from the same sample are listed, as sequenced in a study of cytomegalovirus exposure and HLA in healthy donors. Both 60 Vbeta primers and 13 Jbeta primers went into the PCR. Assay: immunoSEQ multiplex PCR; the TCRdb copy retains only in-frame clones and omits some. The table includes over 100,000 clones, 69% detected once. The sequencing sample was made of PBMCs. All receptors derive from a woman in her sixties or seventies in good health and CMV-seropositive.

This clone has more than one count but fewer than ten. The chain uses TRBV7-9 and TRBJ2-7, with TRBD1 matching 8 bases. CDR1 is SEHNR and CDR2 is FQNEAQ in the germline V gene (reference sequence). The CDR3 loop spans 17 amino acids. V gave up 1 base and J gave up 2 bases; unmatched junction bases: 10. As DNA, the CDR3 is TGTGCCAGCAGCTTAGGGGGGTACCGGGACAGGCCCTACGAGCAGTACTTC. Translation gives CASSLGGYRDRPYEQYF. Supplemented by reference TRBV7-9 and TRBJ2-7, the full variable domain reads DTGVSQNPRHKITKRGQNVTFRCDPISEHNRLYWYRQTLGQGPEFLTYFQNEAQLEKSRLLSDRFSAERPKGSFSTLEIQRTEQGDSAMYLCASSLGGYRDRPYEQYFGPGTRLTVT.

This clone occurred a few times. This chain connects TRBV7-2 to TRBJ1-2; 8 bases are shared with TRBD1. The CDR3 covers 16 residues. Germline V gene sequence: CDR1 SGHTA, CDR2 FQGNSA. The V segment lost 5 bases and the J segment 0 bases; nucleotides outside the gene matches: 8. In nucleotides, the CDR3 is TGTGCCAGCAGCCCAGGACAGGGCCTTTCTAACTATGGCTACACCTTC. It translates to CASSPGQGLSNYGYTF.

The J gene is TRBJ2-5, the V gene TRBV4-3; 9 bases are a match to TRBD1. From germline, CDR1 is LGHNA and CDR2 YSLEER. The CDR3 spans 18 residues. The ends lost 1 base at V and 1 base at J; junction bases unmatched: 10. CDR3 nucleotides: TGCGCCAGCAGCCAAGGAGCGTTCGGGACAGGGCCCCAAGAGACCCAGTACTTC. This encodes CASSQGAFGTGPQETQYF.

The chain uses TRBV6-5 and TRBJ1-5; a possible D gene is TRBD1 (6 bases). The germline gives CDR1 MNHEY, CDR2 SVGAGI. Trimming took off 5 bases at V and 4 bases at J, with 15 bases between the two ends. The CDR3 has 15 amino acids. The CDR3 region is CASSTLDSPNQPQHF. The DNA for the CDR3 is TGTGCCAGCAGTACCCTGGACAGTCCGAATCAGCCCCAGCATTTT.

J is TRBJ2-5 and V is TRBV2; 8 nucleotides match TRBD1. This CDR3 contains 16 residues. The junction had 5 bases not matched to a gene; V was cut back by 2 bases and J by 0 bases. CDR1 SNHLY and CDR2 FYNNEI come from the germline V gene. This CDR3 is CASSERDRGYQETQYF. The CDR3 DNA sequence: TGTGCCAGCAGTGAACGAGACAGGGGATACCAAGAGACCCAGTACTTC.

In nucleotides, the CDR3 is TGTGCCAGCAGCCAAGATGCGAGCGGGGGGGATTTAGCCAAAAACATTCAGTACTTC. It specifies CASSQDASGGDLAKNIQYF. This chain joins TRBV4-2 and TRBJ2-4; 10 nucleotides line up with TRBD2. Germline loops: CDR1 LGHNA, CDR2 YNFKEQ. The CDR3 totals 19 residues. Trimming cost V 0 bases and J 0 bases; bases outside gene matches: 8.

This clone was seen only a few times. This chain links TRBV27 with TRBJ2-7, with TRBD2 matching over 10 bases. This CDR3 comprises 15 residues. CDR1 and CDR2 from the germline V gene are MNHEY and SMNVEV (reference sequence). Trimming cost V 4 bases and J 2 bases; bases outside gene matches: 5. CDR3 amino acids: CASSSLAGGPYEQYF. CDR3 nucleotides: TGTGCCAGCAGTTCCTTAGCGGGGGGCCCCTACGAGCAGTACTTC.

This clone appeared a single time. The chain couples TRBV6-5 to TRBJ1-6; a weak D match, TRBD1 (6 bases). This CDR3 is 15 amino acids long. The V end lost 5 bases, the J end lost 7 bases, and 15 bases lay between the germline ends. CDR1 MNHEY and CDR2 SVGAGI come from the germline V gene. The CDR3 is CASSPLTGRNSPLHF. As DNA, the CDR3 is TGTGCCAGCAGTCCCCTGACAGGAAGAAATTCACCCCTCCACTTT.

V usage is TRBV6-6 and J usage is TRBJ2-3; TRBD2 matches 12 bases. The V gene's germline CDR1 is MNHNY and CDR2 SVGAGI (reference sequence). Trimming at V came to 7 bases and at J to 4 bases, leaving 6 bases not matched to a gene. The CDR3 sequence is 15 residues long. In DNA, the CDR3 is TGTGCCAGCACCTTACTAGCGGGGGGAGCAGATACGCAGTATTTT. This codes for CASTLLAGGADTQYF.

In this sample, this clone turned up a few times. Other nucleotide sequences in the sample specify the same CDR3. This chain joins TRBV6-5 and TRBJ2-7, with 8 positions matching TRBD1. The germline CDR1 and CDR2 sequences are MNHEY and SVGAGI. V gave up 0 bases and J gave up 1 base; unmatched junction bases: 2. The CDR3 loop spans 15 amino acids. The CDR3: CASSYSGTGSYEQYF. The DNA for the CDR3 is TGTGCCAGCAGTTACTCCGGGACAGGATCCTACGAGCAGTACTTC.

CDR3 sequence reads: CASRVQRGLVTDTQYF. CDR3 sequence (DNA): TGTGCCAGCAGGGTACAGCGGGGTCTGGTCACAGATACGCAGTATTTT. The chain links TRBV2 to TRBJ2-3; 7 bases align to TRBD2. Germline CDR1 is SNHLY and CDR2 is FYNNEI. V was clipped by 6 bases and J by 2 bases; unmatched bases: 11. CDR3 size: 16 residues. The whole variable domain, remainder taken from reference TRBV2 and TRBJ2-3, is EPEVTQTPSHQVTQMGQEVILRCVPISNHLYFYWYRQILGQKVEFLVSFYNNEISEKSEIFDDQFSVERPDGSNFTLKIRSTKLEDSAMYFCASRVQRGLVTDTQYFGPGTRLTVL.

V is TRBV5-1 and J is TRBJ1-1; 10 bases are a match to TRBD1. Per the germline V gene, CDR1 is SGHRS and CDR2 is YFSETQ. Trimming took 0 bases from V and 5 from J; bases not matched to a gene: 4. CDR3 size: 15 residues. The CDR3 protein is CASSLGQGARTEAFF. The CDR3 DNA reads TGCGCCAGCAGCTTGGGACAGGGGGCGCGTACTGAAGCTTTCTTT.

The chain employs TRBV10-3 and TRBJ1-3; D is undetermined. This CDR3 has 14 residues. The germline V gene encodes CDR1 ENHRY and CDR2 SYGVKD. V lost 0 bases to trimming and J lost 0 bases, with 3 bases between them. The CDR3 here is CAISESLSGNTIYF. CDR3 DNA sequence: TGTGCCATCAGTGAGTCTCTCTCTGGAAACACCATATATTTT.

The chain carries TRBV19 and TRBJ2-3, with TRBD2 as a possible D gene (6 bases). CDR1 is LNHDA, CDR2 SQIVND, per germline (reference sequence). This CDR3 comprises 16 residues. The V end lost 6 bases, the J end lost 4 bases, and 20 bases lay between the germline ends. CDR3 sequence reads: CASRSSRRGTPDTQYF. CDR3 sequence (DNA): TGTGCCAGTAGATCTAGCCGGAGGGGCACACCAGATACGCAGTATTTT.

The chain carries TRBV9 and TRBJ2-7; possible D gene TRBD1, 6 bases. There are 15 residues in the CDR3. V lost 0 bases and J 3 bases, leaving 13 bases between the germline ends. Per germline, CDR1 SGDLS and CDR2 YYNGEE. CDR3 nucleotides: TGTGCCAGCAGCGTAGGGACAGCGCATCTCTACGAGCAGTACTTC. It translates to CASSVGTAHLYEQYF.

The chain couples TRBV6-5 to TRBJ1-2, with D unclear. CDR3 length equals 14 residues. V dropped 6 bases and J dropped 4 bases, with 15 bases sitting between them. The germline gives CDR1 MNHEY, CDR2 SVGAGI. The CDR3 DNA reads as TGTGCCAGCAGCGACCCGCCCGGGATCTATGGCTACACCTTC. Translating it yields CASSDPPGIYGYTF.

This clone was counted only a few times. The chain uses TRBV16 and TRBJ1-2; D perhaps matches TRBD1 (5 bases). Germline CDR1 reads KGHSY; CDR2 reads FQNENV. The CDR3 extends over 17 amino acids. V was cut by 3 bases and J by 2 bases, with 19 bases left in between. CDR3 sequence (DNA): TGTGCCAGCAGCCACGGGGGTTGGCGGCCTACAAACTATGGCTACACCTTC. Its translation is CASSHGGWRPTNYGYTF. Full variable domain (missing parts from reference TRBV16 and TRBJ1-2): GEEVAQTPKHLVRGEGQKAKLYCAPIKGHSYVFWYQQVLKNEFKFLISFQNENVFDETGMPKERFSAKCLPNSPCSLEIQATKLEDSAVYFCASSHGGWRPTNYGYTFGSGTRLTVV.

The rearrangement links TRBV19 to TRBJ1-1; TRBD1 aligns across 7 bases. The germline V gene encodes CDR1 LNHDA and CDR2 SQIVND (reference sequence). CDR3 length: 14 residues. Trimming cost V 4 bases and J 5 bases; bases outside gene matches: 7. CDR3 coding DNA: TGTGCCAGTAGTAGGGGACAGAGATATACTGAAGCTTTCTTT. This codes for CASSRGQRYTEAFF.

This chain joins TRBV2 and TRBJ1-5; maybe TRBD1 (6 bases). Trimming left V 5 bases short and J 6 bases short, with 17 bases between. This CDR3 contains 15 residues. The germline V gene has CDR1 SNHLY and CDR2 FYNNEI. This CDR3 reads CASSTTGLLGQPQHF. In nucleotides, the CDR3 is TGTGCCAGCAGTACCACAGGGCTACTGGGTCAGCCCCAGCATTTT.

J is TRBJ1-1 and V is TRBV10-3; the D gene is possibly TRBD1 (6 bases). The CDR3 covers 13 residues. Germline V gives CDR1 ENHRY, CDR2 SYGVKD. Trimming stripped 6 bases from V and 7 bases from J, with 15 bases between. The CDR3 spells CAISPHGGNEAFF. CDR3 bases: TGTGCCATCAGCCCCCATGGGGGCAATGAAGCTTTCTTT.

This chain's CDR3 is CASSRQTGVNSPLHF. The CDR3 coding sequence is TGCGCCAGCAGCCGCCAGACAGGGGTCAATTCACCCCTCCACTTT. The chain links TRBV5-1 to TRBJ1-6; 8 bases are shared with TRBD1. The CDR3 sequence is 15 residues long. The germline V gene has CDR1 SGHRS and CDR2 YFSETQ. V gave up 4 bases and J gave up 7 bases; unmatched junction bases: 7.

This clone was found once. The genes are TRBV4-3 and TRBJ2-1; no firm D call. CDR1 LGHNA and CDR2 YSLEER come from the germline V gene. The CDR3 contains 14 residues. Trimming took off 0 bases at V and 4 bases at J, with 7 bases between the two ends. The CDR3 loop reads CASSQDGRYNEQFF. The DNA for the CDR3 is TGCGCCAGCAGCCAAGATGGCAGATACAATGAGCAGTTCTTC.